These T cell receptor beta chains were read from a single sample in a study of blood T cell repertoires in COVID-19. The table came from immunoSEQ multiplex PCR; TCRdb's copy has only in-frame clones and leaves some out. The sample has around 200,000 clones; about 87% are singletons. The material sequenced was peripheral blood. The receptors were gathered from a middle-aged man with active or convalescent COVID-19. CDR3s include the opening cysteine and the closing phenylalanine or tryptophan. A D gene is named only where the DNA matches it firmly. Clone sizes are given selectively: once, few, many, or a class where the clone is expanded.

V gene	J gene	D gene	clone size	CDR3 protein	CDR3 DNA
TRBV30	TRBJ1-1	TRBD1	NA	CAWSRTGVGTEAFF	TGTGCCTGGAGCCGGACAGGGGTTGGCACTGAAGCTTTCTTT
TRBV10-1	TRBJ1-5	NA	NA	CASLGAGATYSNQPQHF	TGCGCCAGTCTGGGGGCAGGGGCAACTTATAGCAATCAGCCCCAGCATTTT
TRBV11-3	TRBJ2-7	TRBD2	NA	CASSPPSGGAGEQYF	TGTGCCAGCAGCCCACCAAGCGGGGGGGCTGGGGAGCAGTACTTC
TRBV6-1	TRBJ1-2	TRBD1	NA	CASSEAGTGTYGYTF	TGTGCCAGCAGTGAAGCCGGGACAGGGACTTATGGCTACACCTTC
TRBV28	TRBJ1-5	TRBD1	NA	CASSLGTGRSPQHF	TGTGCCAGCAGTTTGGGGACAGGGAGGTCGCCCCAGCATTTT
TRBV19	TRBJ2-5	TRBD1	NA	CASRQETGGGTQYF	TGTGCCAGTCGCCAAGAGACAGGGGGCGGGACCCAGTACTTC
TRBV6-5	TRBJ2-3	TRBD1	NA	CASSYAGGYTDTQYF	TGTGCCAGCAGTTACGCAGGGGGATACACAGATACGCAGTATTTT
TRBV10-3	TRBJ2-1	TRBD2	NA	CASRTSGENNEQFF	TGTGCCTCCAGGACTAGCGGGGAGAATAATGAGCAGTTCTTC
TRBV2	TRBJ2-2	TRBD1	NA	CASTQGENTGELFF	TGTGCCAGCACCCAGGGGGAAAACACCGGGGAGCTGTTTTTT
TRBV28	TRBJ1-2	NA	NA	CASSFRQGYTF	TGTGCCAGCAGTTTTCGACAGGGCTACACCTTC
TRBV4-2	TRBJ2-3	TRBD1	NA	CASSQEGGFPTSTDTQYF	TGTGCCAGCAGCCAAGAAGGGGGCTTTCCTACTAGCACAGATACGCAGTATTTT
TRBV15	TRBJ2-7	TRBD2	NA	CATSSRGLAGGPEQYF	TGTGCCACCAGCAGTCGCGGACTAGCGGGGGGGCCCGAGCAGTACTTC
TRBV4-3	TRBJ1-1	TRBD1	NA	CASSQGQGAEAFF	TGCGCCAGCAGCCAAGGACAGGGGGCTGAAGCTTTCTTT
TRBV5-1	TRBJ2-7	TRBD2	once	CASSSYSGTYEQYF	TGCGCCAGCAGCTCCTATAGCGGGACCTACGAGCAGTACTTC
TRBV5-5	TRBJ2-5	NA	once	CASSLGRLEETQYF	TGTGCCAGCAGCTTGGGCAGGCTTGAGGAGACCCAGTACTTC
TRBV4-1	TRBJ1-2	TRBD1	NA	CATSGTDFGGYTF	TGCGCCACGTCCGGGACAGACTTCGGCGGCTACACCTTC
TRBV9	TRBJ2-3	TRBD1	few	CASSRGTAPTDTQYF	TGTGCCAGCAGCCGAGGGACAGCCCCCACAGATACGCAGTATTTT
TRBV19	TRBJ2-3	NA	NA	CASSRGLITDTQYF	TGTGCCAGTAGTAGGGGACTTATCACAGATACGCAGTATTTT
TRBV28	TRBJ1-1	TRBD1	NA	CASLRPASGGTEAFF	TGTGCCAGTCTTAGGCCCGCGTCAGGGGGCACTGAAGCTTTCTTT
TRBV7-2	TRBJ2-7	TRBD1	NA	CASSGTGGPAYEQYF	TGTGCCAGCAGCGGCACAGGGGGCCCAGCCTACGAGCAGTACTTC
TRBV7-9	TRBJ2-2	TRBD2	NA	CASSLSGDTGELFF	TGTGCCAGCAGCTTAAGCGGGGACACCGGGGAGCTGTTTTTT
TRBV30	TRBJ1-2	TRBD1	NA	CAWGQGALGYTF	TGTGCCTGGGGACAGGGGGCGCTTGGCTACACCTTC
TRBV7-9	TRBJ1-2	TRBD1	NA	CAGSLMTGDRGYTF	TGTGCCGGCAGCTTAATGACAGGGGATCGAGGCTACACCTTC
TRBV9	TRBJ2-1	TRBD2	NA	CASSVSASGGYEQFF	TGTGCCAGCAGCGTATCGGCTAGCGGGGGGTATGAGCAGTTCTTC
TRBV10-2	TRBJ2-7	NA	once	CATARQHSGMDEQYF	TGCGCCACCGCCCGACAACACTCAGGGATGGACGAGCAGTACTTC
TRBV19	TRBJ1-5	NA	NA	CASSKGTPGNQPQHF	TGTGCCAGTAGTAAGGGCACTCCGGGGAATCAGCCCCAGCATTTT
TRBV5-1	TRBJ2-2	TRBD1	NA	CASSKGQDVPTGELFF	TGCGCCAGCAGCAAGGGACAGGATGTACCCACCGGGGAGCTGTTTTTT
TRBV27	TRBJ1-4	NA	NA	CASSLFRGNEKLFF	TGTGCCAGCAGTTTATTCAGGGGTAATGAAAAACTGTTTTTT
TRBV5-4	TRBJ2-5	NA	NA	CASSLDASGQETQYF	TGTGCCAGCAGCTTGGATGCCAGCGGGCAAGAGACCCAGTACTTC
TRBV9	TRBJ1-3	NA	NA	CASSVTDRNTIYF	TGTGCCAGCAGCGTAACTGACAGAAACACCATATATTTT
TRBV28	TRBJ1-1	NA	NA	CASSFGRVNTEAFF	TGTGCCAGCAGTTTCGGCCGGGTGAACACTGAAGCTTTCTTT
TRBV14	TRBJ2-1	TRBD1	NA	CASSQDWDRARNEQFF	TGTGCCAGCAGCCAAGATTGGGACAGGGCGAGGAATGAGCAGTTCTTC